These T cell receptor beta chains were read from a single sample in a study of beta chain features in type 1 diabetes. The assay was immunoSEQ multiplex PCR, and TCRdb's table has in-frame clones only and misses some. This table holds 350,000 to 450,000 clones, approximately 15% found once. The sample comprised naive CD4+ T cells from blood. The receptors were gathered from a man aged 25-45 years in good health. CDR3s include the opening cysteine and the closing phenylalanine or tryptophan. The order of the fields is CDR3 protein, CDR3 DNA, D gene, J gene, V gene, clone size. The D gene is left open where the match is weak. The size field is filled for only some rows; it gives once, few, many or a size class.

cdr3_aa: CASSKGLYEQYF
cdr3_nt: TGTGCCAGCAGTAAGGGCCTTTACGAGCAGTACTTC
d_call: .
j_call: TRBJ2-7
v_call: TRBV2
clone_size: few

cdr3_aa: CASSYSPGRNTEAFF
cdr3_nt: TGTGCCAGCAGTTACTCCCCAGGGCGAAACACTGAAGCTTTCTTT
d_call: .
j_call: TRBJ1-1
v_call: TRBV6-6
clone_size: .

cdr3_aa: CASSLETHNEQFF
cdr3_nt: TGTGCCAGCAGCTTAGAGACCCACAATGAGCAGTTCTTC
d_call: .
j_call: TRBJ2-1
v_call: TRBV7-9
clone_size: many

cdr3_aa: CASSQGRGAYNEQFF
cdr3_nt: TGCGCCAGCAGCCAAGGAAGGGGGGCCTACAATGAGCAGTTCTTC
d_call: .
j_call: TRBJ2-1
v_call: TRBV4-1
clone_size: .

cdr3_aa: CAWSGTGPENYGYTF
cdr3_nt: TGTGCCTGGAGTGGCACAGGACCGGAGAACTATGGCTACACCTTC
d_call: .
j_call: TRBJ1-2
v_call: TRBV30
clone_size: few

cdr3_aa: CASSLTSTGINAEAFF
cdr3_nt: TGTGCCAGCAGCTTAACATCGACAGGGATAAATGCTGAAGCTTTCTTT
d_call: TRBD1
j_call: TRBJ1-1
v_call: TRBV11-3
clone_size: .

cdr3_aa: CASSSVSGQSGETQYF
cdr3_nt: TGTGCCAGTAGTAGCGTGTCGGGACAGTCGGGAGAGACCCAGTACTTC
d_call: TRBD1
j_call: TRBJ2-5
v_call: TRBV19
clone_size: few

cdr3_aa: CSAGYQGMNTEAFF
cdr3_nt: TGCAGCGCCGGATATCAGGGGATGAACACTGAAGCTTTCTTT
d_call: .
j_call: TRBJ1-1
v_call: TRBV29-1
clone_size: .

cdr3_aa: CASSPPSPSYNEQFF
cdr3_nt: TGTGCCAGCAGCCCCCCGAGCCCTAGTTACAATGAGCAGTTCTTC
d_call: .
j_call: TRBJ2-1
v_call: TRBV7-2
clone_size: few

cdr3_aa: CSVQGGGYEQYF
cdr3_nt: TGCAGCGTCCAGGGTGGGGGCTACGAGCAGTACTTC
d_call: .
j_call: TRBJ2-7
v_call: TRBV29-1
clone_size: .

cdr3_aa: CASSQTSYNEQFF
cdr3_nt: TGCGCCAGCAGCCAGACTAGCTACAATGAGCAGTTCTTC
d_call: .
j_call: TRBJ2-1
v_call: TRBV4-3
clone_size: .

cdr3_aa: CAISETRISTDTQYF
cdr3_nt: TGTGCCATCAGTGAGACTAGGATTAGCACAGATACGCAGTATTTT
d_call: .
j_call: TRBJ2-3
v_call: TRBV10-3
clone_size: .

cdr3_aa: CAISEGQGAYEQYF
cdr3_nt: TGTGCCATCAGTGAAGGACAGGGGGCCTACGAGCAGTACTTC
d_call: TRBD1
j_call: TRBJ2-7
v_call: TRBV10-3
clone_size: few

cdr3_aa: CASSDGQGGGYTF
cdr3_nt: TGTGCCAGCAGTGATGGGCAGGGTGGTGGCTACACCTTC
d_call: .
j_call: TRBJ1-2
v_call: TRBV25-1
clone_size: few

cdr3_aa: CAINGQGELFF
cdr3_nt: TGTGCCATCAACGGACAGGGGGAGCTGTTTTTT
d_call: .
j_call: TRBJ2-2
v_call: TRBV10-3
clone_size: .

cdr3_aa: CASSFGGTMQETQYF
cdr3_nt: TGTGCCAGCAGCTTCGGAGGGACCATGCAAGAGACCCAGTACTTC
d_call: .
j_call: TRBJ2-5
v_call: TRBV7-9
clone_size: few

cdr3_aa: CASSLPGQIIYGYTF
cdr3_nt: TGTGCCAGCTCACTCCCGGGACAGATAATCTATGGCTACACCTTC
d_call: TRBD1
j_call: TRBJ1-2
v_call: TRBV18
clone_size: few

cdr3_aa: CASTSGRKNAQYF
cdr3_nt: TGTGCCTCAACTAGCGGGAGGAAAAACGCGCAGTATTTT
d_call: TRBD2
j_call: TRBJ2-3
v_call: TRBV30
clone_size: .

cdr3_aa: CASSHGGPGIYGYTF
cdr3_nt: TGCGCCAGCAGCCACGGAGGTCCAGGGATCTATGGCTACACCTTC
d_call: .
j_call: TRBJ1-2
v_call: TRBV4-3
clone_size: .

cdr3_aa: CASSQDSGVLGGYTF
cdr3_nt: TGTGCCAGCAGCCAAGATTCCGGGGTTTTAGGAGGCTACACCTTC
d_call: .
j_call: TRBJ1-2
v_call: TRBV4-2
clone_size: .

cdr3_aa: CASSQDPGTQPQHF
cdr3_nt: TGTGCCAGCAGCCAAGATCCGGGTACCCAGCCCCAGCATTTT
d_call: .
j_call: TRBJ1-5
v_call: TRBV4-2
clone_size: .

cdr3_aa: CASSQELIRTDTQYF
cdr3_nt: TGTGCCAGCAGCCAAGAGTTGATCAGGACAGATACGCAGTATTTT
d_call: .
j_call: TRBJ2-3
v_call: TRBV14
clone_size: few

cdr3_aa: CAWSRRDEQFF
cdr3_nt: TGTGCCTGGAGTCGGAGGGATGAGCAGTTCTTC
d_call: .
j_call: TRBJ2-1
v_call: TRBV30
clone_size: .

cdr3_aa: CAISKTGPKETQYF
cdr3_nt: TGTGCCATCAGTAAGACAGGGCCAAAAGAGACCCAGTACTTC
d_call: TRBD1
j_call: TRBJ2-5
v_call: TRBV10-3
clone_size: .